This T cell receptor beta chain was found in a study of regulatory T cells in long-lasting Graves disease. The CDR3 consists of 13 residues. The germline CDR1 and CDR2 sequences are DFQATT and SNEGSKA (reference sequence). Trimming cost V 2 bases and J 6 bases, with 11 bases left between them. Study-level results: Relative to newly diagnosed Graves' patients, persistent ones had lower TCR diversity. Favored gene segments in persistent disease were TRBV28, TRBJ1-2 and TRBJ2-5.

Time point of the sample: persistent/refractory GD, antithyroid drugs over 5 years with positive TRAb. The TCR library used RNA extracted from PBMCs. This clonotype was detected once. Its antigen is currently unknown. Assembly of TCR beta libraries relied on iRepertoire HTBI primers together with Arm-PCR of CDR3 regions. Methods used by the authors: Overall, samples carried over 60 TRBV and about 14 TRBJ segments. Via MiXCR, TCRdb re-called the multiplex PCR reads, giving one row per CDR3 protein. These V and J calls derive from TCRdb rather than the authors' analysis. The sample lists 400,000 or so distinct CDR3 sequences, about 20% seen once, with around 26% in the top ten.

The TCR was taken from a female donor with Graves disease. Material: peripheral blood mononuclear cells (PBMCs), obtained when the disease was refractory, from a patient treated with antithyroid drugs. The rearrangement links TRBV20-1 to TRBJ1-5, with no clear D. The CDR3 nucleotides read TGCAGTGCTAGATGGGGAATGAGTCAGCCCCAGCATTTT. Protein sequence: CSARWGMSQPQHF.